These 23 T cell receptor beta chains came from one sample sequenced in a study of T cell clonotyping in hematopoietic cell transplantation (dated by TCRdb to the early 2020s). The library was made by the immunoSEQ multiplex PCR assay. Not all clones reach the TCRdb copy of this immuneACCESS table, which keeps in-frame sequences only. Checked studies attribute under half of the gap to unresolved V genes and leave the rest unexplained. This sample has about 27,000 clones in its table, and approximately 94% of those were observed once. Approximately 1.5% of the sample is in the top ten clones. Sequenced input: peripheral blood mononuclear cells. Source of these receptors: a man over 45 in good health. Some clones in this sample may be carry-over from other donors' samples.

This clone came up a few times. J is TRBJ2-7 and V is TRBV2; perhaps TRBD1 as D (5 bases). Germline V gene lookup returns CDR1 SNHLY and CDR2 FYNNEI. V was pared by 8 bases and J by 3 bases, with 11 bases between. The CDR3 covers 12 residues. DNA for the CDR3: TGTGCCAGCGGGGCCAGAGGCTACGAGCAGTACTTC. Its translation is CASGARGYEQYF.

CDR3 loop: CASSLWDRGVGNQPQHF. The CDR3 DNA reads TGTGCCAGCAGTTTATGGGACAGGGGGGTCGGCAATCAGCCCCAGCATTTT. The chain uses TRBV28 and TRBJ1-5; 10 bases are a match to TRBD1. The CDR3 runs 17 residues. Germline assignment: CDR1 MDHEN and CDR2 SYDVKM. With V trimmed by 0 bases and J by 2 bases, 4 bases remained unmatched. Together with reference TRBV28 and TRBJ1-5, the CDR3 gives the full variable domain: DVKVTQSSRYLVKRTGEKVFLECVQDMDHENMFWYRQDPGLGLRLIYFSYDVKMKEKGDIPEGYSVSREKKERFSLILESASTNQTSMYLCASSLWDRGVGNQPQHFGDGTRLSIL.

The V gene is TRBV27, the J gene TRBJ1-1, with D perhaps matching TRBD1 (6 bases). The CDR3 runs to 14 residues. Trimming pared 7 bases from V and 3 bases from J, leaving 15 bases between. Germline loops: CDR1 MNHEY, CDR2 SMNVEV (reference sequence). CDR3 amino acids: CASIDQTGYTEAFF. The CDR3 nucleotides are TGTGCCAGCATTGACCAAACAGGGTACACTGAAGCTTTCTTT.

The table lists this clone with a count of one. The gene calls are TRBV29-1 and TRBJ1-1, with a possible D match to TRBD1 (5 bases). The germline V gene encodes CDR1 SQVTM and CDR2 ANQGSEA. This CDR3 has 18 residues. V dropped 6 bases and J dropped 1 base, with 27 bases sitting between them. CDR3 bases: TGCAGCGTAGCTAACGAAGGGACGTTCATTCGAACGAACACTGAAGCTTTCTTT. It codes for CSVANEGTFIRTNTEAFF. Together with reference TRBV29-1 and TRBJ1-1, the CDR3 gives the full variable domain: SAVISQKPSRDICQRGTSLTIQCQVDSQVTMMFWYRQQPGQSLTLIATANQGSEATYESGFVIDKFPISRPNLTFSTLTVSNMSPEDSSIYLCSVANEGTFIRTNTEAFFGQGTRLTVV.

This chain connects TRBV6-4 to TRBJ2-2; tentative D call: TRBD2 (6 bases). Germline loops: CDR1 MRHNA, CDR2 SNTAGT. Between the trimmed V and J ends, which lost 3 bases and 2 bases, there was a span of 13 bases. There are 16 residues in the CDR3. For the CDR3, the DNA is TGTGCCAGCAGTGAGCCGGTGGGGGGAAACACCGGGGAGCTGTTTTTT. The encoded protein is CASSEPVGGNTGELFF.

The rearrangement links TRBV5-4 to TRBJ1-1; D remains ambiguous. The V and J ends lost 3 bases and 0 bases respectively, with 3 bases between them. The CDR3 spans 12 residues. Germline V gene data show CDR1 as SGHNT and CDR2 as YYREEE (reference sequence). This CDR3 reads CASSSMNTEAFF. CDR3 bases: TGTGCCAGCAGCTCCATGAACACTGAAGCTTTCTTT.

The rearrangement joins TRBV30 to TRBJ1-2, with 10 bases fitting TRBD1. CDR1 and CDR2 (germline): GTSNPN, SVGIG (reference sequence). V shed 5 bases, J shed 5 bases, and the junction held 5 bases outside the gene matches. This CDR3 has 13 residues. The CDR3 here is CAWDRGRGYGYTF. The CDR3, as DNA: TGTGCCTGGGACAGGGGGCGAGGGTATGGCTACACCTTC.

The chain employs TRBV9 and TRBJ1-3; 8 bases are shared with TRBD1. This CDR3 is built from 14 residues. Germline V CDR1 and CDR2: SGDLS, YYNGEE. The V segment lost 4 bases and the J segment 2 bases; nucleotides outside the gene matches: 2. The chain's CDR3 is CASSLQGAGNTIYF. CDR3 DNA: TGTGCCAGCAGCTTACAGGGGGCTGGAAACACCATATATTTT.

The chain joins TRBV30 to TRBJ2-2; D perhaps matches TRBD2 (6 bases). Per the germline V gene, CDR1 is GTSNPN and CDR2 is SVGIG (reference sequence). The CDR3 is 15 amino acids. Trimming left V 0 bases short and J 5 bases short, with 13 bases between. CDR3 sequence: CAWSVDAGRTGELFF. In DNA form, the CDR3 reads TGTGCCTGGAGTGTAGATGCGGGGAGGACCGGGGAGCTGTTTTTT.

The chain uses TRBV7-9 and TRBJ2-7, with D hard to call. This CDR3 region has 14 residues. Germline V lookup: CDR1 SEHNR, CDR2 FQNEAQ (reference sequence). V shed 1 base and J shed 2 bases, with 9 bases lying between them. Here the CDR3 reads CASSLGSPPYEQYF. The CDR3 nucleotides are TGTGCCAGCAGCTTAGGTTCGCCGCCCTACGAGCAGTACTTC.

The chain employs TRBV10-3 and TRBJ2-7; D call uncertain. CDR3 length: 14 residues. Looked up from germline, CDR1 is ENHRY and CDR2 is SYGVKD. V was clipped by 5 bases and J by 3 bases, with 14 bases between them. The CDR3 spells CAISRRTENYEQYF. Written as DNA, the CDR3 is TGTGCCATCAGTAGGCGGACGGAGAACTACGAGCAGTACTTC.

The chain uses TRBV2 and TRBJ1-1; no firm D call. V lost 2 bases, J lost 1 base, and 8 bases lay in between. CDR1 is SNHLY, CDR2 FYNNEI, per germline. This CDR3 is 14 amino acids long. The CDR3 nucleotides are TGTGCCAGCAGTGAAATCAGGACGAACACTGAAGCTTTCTTT. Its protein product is CASSEIRTNTEAFF. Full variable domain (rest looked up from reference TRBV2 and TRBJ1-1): EPEVTQTPSHQVTQMGQEVILRCVPISNHLYFYWYRQILGQKVEFLVSFYNNEISEKSEIFDDQFSVERPDGSNFTLKIRSTKLEDSAMYFCASSEIRTNTEAFFGQGTRLTVV.

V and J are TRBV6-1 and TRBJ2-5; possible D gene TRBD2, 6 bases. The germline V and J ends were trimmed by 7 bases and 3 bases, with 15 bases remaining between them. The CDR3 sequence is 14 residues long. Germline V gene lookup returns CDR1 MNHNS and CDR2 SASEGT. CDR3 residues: CASTVGVAEETQYF. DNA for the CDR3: TGTGCCAGCACCGTGGGGGTAGCGGAAGAGACCCAGTACTTC.

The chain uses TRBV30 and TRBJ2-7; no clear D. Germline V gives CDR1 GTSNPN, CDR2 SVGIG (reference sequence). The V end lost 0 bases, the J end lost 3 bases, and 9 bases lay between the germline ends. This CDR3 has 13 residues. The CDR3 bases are TGTGCCTGGAGTGTGGACCCGGTCTACGAGCAGTACTTC. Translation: CAWSVDPVYEQYF. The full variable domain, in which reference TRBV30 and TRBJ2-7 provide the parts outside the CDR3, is SQTIHQWPATLVQPVGSPLSLECTVEGTSNPNLYWYRQAAGRGLQLLFYSVGIGQISSEVPQNLSASRPQDRQFILSSKKLLLSDSGFYLCAWSVDPVYEQYFGPGTRLTVT.

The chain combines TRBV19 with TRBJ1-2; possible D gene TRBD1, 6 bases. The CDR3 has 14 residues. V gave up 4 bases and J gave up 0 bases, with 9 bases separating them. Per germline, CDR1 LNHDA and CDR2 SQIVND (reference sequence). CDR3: CASSRTDSNYGYTF. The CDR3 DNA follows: TGTGCCAGTAGTAGGACAGATTCTAACTATGGCTACACCTTC. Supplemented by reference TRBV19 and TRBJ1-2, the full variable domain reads DGGITQSPKYLFRKEGQNVTLSCEQNLNHDAMYWYRQDPGQGLRLIYYSQIVNDFQKGDIAEGYSVSREKKESFPLTVTSAQKNPTAFYLCASSRTDSNYGYTFGSGTRLTVV.

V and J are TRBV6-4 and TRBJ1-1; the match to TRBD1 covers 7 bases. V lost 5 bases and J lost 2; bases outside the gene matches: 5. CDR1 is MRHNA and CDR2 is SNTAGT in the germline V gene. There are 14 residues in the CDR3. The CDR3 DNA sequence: TGTGCCAGCAGTCCTACAGGGGACAACACTGAAGCTTTCTTT. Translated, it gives CASSPTGDNTEAFF.

The CDR3 coding sequence is TGTGCCAGCACCCCTGGGGTAGCGGGGGCCAATGGGGAGACCCAGTACTTC. Amino acids: CASTPGVAGANGETQYF. The rearrangement uses TRBV9 and TRBJ2-5, with 9 bases lining up with TRBD2. The germline V gene encodes CDR1 SGDLS and CDR2 YYNGEE. The trim removed 6 bases at V and 5 bases at J, leaving 17 bases unmatched. This CDR3 spans 17 amino acids.

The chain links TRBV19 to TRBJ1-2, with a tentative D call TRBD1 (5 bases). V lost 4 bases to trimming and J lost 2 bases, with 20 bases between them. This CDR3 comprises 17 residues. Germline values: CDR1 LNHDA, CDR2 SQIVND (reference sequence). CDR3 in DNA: TGTGCCAGTAGTAGGGGAGACCTGTCAGGGTGGAACTATGGCTACACCTTC. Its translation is CASSRGDLSGWNYGYTF.

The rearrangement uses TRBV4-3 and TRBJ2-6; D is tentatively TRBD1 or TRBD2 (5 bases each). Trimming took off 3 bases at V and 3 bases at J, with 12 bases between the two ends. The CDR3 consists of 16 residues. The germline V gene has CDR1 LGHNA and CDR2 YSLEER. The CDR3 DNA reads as TGCGCCAGCAGCCAGAAAGGGACGGATGGGGCCAACGTCCTGACTTTC. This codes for CASSQKGTDGANVLTF.

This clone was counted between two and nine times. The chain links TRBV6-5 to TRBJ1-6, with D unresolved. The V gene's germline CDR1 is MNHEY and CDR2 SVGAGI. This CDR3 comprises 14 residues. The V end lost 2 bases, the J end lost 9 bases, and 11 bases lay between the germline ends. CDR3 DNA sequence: TGTGCCAGCAGTTACGGGAGGACGGGTTCACCCCTCCACTTT. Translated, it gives CASSYGRTGSPLHF.

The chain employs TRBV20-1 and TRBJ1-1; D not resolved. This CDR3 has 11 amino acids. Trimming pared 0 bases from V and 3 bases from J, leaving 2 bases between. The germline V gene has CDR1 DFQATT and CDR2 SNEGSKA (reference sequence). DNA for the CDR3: TGCAGTGCTAGAGATTACACTGAAGCTTTCTTT. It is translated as CSARDYTEAFF.

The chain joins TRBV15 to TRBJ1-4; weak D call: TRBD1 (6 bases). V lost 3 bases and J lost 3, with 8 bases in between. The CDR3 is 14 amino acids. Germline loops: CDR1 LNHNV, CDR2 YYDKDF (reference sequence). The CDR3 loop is CATSSRGANEKLFF. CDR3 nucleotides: TGTGCCACCAGCAGCAGGGGCGCTAATGAAAAACTGTTTTTT.

The CDR3 DNA follows: TGTGCCAGCAGCTTAGCGCAGACCGAGAACACTGAAGCTTTCTTT. Protein product: CASSLAQTENTEAFF. The chain uses TRBV7-8 and TRBJ1-1, with D unclear. The CDR3 loop spans 15 amino acids. Looked up from germline, CDR1 is SGHVS and CDR2 is FQNEAQ. Trimming took off 0 bases at V and 1 base at J, with 9 bases between the two ends.